This entry describes one TCR beta chain. Produced via immunoSEQ multiplex PCR; TCRdb's table is partial and in-frame only. The table has fewer than 200,000 clones, approximately 82% seen once. This study enrolled people aged roughly 18 to 89 from approximately 24 US geographic areas. The sample originates from a study of blood T cell repertoires in COVID-19. The CDR3 is 16 residues long. This sequence originates from a woman between 45 and 65 years old in a cohort exposed to, infected with or recovered from COVID-19 (not recorded which). V is TRBV21-1 and J is TRBJ1-5. TRBV21-1 has pseudogene status. Material for sequencing was PBMCs or T cells enriched from blood (not recorded which). CDR3 sequence reads: CASSPGRPWSNQPQHF. The CDR3 coding sequence is TGTGCCAGCAGCCCGGGGAGGCCCTGGAGCAATCAGCCCCAGCATTTT.